The 17 T cell receptor beta chains below all came from one sample that was sequenced in a study of blood T cell repertoires in COVID-19. The protocol was immunoSEQ multiplex PCR, while the TCRdb copy is restricted to in-frame clones and leaves out a portion. Of about 160,000 clones listed, approximately 82% are singletons. The specimen sequenced was PBMCs or T cells enriched from blood (not recorded which). The receptor source for this set is a woman between 50 and 59 years old in a cohort exposed to, infected with or recovered from COVID-19 (not recorded which).

DNA for the CDR3: TGTGCCAGCAGCTCGCGACAGACGGGAGAGACCCAGTACTTC. Protein: CASSSRQTGETQYF. V gene TRBV3-1 (or the pseudogene TRBV3-2) combines with J gene TRBJ2-5; D might be TRBD1 (5 bases). Germline-derived CDR1 and CDR2 are LGHDT and YNNKEL (reference sequence). The CDR3 is made up of 14 amino acids. Trimming left V 5 bases short and J 4 bases short, with 14 bases between.

The chain recombines TRBV7-3 with TRBJ2-7, with 9 bases lining up with TRBD1. CDR1 and CDR2 from the germline V gene are SGHTA and FQGTGA. This CDR3 has 17 amino acids. V shed 2 bases, J shed 6 bases, and the junction held 14 bases outside the gene matches. The CDR3 coding sequence is TGTGCCAGCAGCTTAGGGGACAGGGAAAGTATGGGCTTCGAGCAGTACTTC. Translating gives CASSLGDRESMGFEQYF.

This clone was observed once. The chain is built from TRBV21-1 and TRBJ1-1; the table calls TRBD1, which could not be checked here. TRBV21-1 is a known pseudogene. The CDR3 is made up of 10 amino acids. CDR3 sequence reads: CASMKQEAFF. As DNA, the CDR3 is TGTGCCAGCATGAAACAAGAAGCTTTCTTT.

This chain connects TRBV28 to TRBJ2-3; possible D gene TRBD2, 6 bases. Germline loops: CDR1 MDHEN, CDR2 SYDVKM. This CDR3 is built from 14 residues. Deletions cut 7 bases from V and 5 bases from J, with 16 bases between. CDR3 DNA: TGTGCCAGCAATATAGCGCCAGCGGGAGATACGCAGTATTTT. It yields the protein CASNIAPAGDTQYF.

The genes are TRBV29-1 and TRBJ2-3; perhaps TRBD1 as D (6 bases). Trimming took 5 bases from V and 2 from J, leaving 17 bases between them. The CDR3 is made up of 15 amino acids. Germline V lookup: CDR1 SQVTM, CDR2 ANQGSEA. DNA of the CDR3: TGCAGCGTTTCGGGGCTGACAGGTTTCACAGATACGCAGTATTTT. Residues: CSVSGLTGFTDTQYF.

This clone was observed a handful of times. This sequence joins TRBV19 and TRBJ1-1; TRBD1 matches at 7 bases. Germline V gene sequence: CDR1 LNHDA, CDR2 SQIVND (reference sequence). Unmatched junction bases numbered 10, after V lost 6 bases and J lost 3 bases. The CDR3 loop spans 15 amino acids. CDR3 region: CASRGDSFEHTEAFF. In nucleotides, the CDR3 is TGTGCCAGTAGAGGGGACAGTTTTGAACACACTGAAGCTTTCTTT.

The V and J genes are TRBV7-9 and TRBJ2-1, with 9 positions matching TRBD2. This CDR3 is built from 16 residues. Germline trimming cut 6 bases from V and 3 bases from J; bases unmatched to any gene: 9. The germline gives CDR1 SEHNR, CDR2 FQNEAQ (reference sequence). The CDR3 protein is CASRPGGSGSYNEQFF. In nucleotides, the CDR3 is TGTGCCAGCAGACCCGGCGGTAGCGGGAGCTACAATGAGCAGTTCTTC.

In its sample, this clone was seen once. The chain has TRBV6-2 or TRBV6-3 and TRBJ1-5; D is possibly TRBD1 (5 bases). Trimming removed 0 bases from V and 7 bases from J, with 16 bases in between. The V gene's germline CDR1 is MNHEY and CDR2 SVGEGT. The CDR3 loop spans 16 amino acids. In nucleotides, the CDR3 is TGTGCCAGCAGTTACTCGAAATCCGGGGGTGGACAGCCCCAGCATTTT. It yields the protein CASSYSKSGGGQPQHF.

This rearrangement joins TRBV15 to TRBJ1-4, with a weak D call TRBD1 (6 bases). Germline V gene data show CDR1 as LNHNV and CDR2 as YYDKDF (reference sequence). Trimming pared 1 base from V and 5 bases from J, leaving 17 bases between. The CDR3 totals 17 residues. This CDR3 is CATSRGELHRENEKLFF. Here the CDR3 DNA reads TGTGCCACCAGCAGAGGGGAATTGCACAGGGAAAATGAAAAACTGTTTTTT. Drawing the rest from reference TRBV15 and TRBJ1-4, the complete variable domain is DAMVIQNPRYQVTQFGKPVTLSCSQTLNHNVMYWYQQKSSQAPKLLFHYYDKDFNNEADTPDNFQSRRPNTSFCFLDIRSPGLGDTAMYLCATSRGELHRENEKLFFGSGTQLSVL.

This clone was detected only a few times. The genes are TRBV14 and TRBJ2-7; 7 nucleotides match TRBD1. V gave up 3 bases and J gave up 0 bases; unmatched junction bases: 8. Germline CDR1 is SGHDN and CDR2 is FVKESK. This CDR3 is built from 16 residues. In nucleotides, the CDR3 is TGTGCCAGCAGCCAGGGGCGGAACAGGGGCTCCTACGAGCAGTACTTC. Translation: CASSQGRNRGSYEQYF.

The rearrangement uses TRBV11-2 and TRBJ1-6, with 7 bases fitting TRBD1. The germline V gene encodes CDR1 SGHAT and CDR2 FQNNGV. V shed 5 bases, J shed 13 bases, and the junction held 8 bases outside the gene matches. There are 13 residues in the CDR3. This CDR3 is CASSPGQGEPLHF. Here the CDR3 DNA reads TGTGCCAGCAGCCCCGGTCAGGGGGAGCCCCTCCACTTT. The whole variable domain, remainder taken from reference TRBV11-2 and TRBJ1-6, is EAGVAQSPRYKIIEKRQSVAFWCNPISGHATLYWYQQILGQGPKLLIQFQNNGVVDDSQLPKDRFSAERLKGVDSTLKIQPAKLEDSAVYLCASSPGQGEPLHFGNGTRLTVT.

V usage is TRBV30 and J usage is TRBJ1-2, with D possibly being TRBD1 (5 bases). Germline V gene data show CDR1 as GTSNPN and CDR2 as SVGIG (reference sequence). The CDR3 runs to 16 residues. V lost 1 base to trimming and J lost 4 bases, with 19 bases between them. CDR3 DNA: TGTGCCTGGAGTGGCTCACGGGAGCAGGGAAGCTATGGCTACACCTTC. Its protein is CAWSGSREQGSYGYTF.

V gene TRBV5-4 combines with J gene TRBJ2-3, with unresolved D. Trimming took 0 bases from V and 4 from J, leaving 9 bases between them. The CDR3 sequence is 14 residues long. Germline CDR1 SGHNT, CDR2 YYREEE (reference sequence). The CDR3 sequence is CASSLGYPADTQYF. CDR3 sequence (DNA): TGTGCCAGCAGCTTGGGCTATCCTGCAGATACGCAGTATTTT.

This clone was observed at least ten times. V is TRBV27 and J is TRBJ2-7; TRBD1 matches 7 bases. This CDR3 has 15 amino acids. Per the germline V gene, CDR1 is MNHEY and CDR2 is SMNVEV (reference sequence). J lost 4 bases, V lost 0 bases, and 6 bases had no gene match. This chain's CDR3 is CASSLSVRGIYEQYF. The CDR3 region has the DNA TGTGCCAGCAGTTTATCGGTCAGGGGGATATACGAGCAGTACTTC.

This clone appeared once. Its ends do not fully match the called genes, so a read error is possible. V gene TRBV6-1 combines with J gene TRBJ2-7; 8 bases match TRBD1. The CDR3 is 15 residues long. The germline gives CDR1 MNHNS, CDR2 SASEGT. This CDR3 reads CASREEDQGADEQYF. CDR3 DNA: TGTGCCAGCAGGGAAGAGGATCAGGGGGCCGACGAGCAGTACTTC.

On this clone: This sample includes further DNA sequences coding for the same CDR3. The chain joins TRBV2 to TRBJ1-5; 8 bases line up with TRBD1. V lost 9 bases and J lost 1; bases outside the gene matches: 5. The CDR3 totals 14 residues. Germline V gene sequence: CDR1 SNHLY, CDR2 FYNNEI. The CDR3 loop reads CASRTGLSNQPQHF. The CDR3 nucleotides read TGTGCCAGTCGGACAGGGCTCAGCAATCAGCCCCAGCATTTT.

The gene calls are TRBV5-5 and TRBJ1-1; D is ambiguous. V lost 1 base and J lost 1, with 8 bases in between. Germline assignment: CDR1 SGHKS and CDR2 YYEKEE (reference sequence). There are 14 residues in the CDR3. The CDR3 DNA is TGTGCCAGCAGCTTGCTTGCGCAGAACACTGAAGCTTTCTTT. Translation: CASSLLAQNTEAFF.